This T cell receptor (beta chain) originates from a study of shared clonotypes between healthy human individuals. The CDR3 is 15 amino acids. V dropped 6 bases and J dropped 6 bases, with 20 bases sitting between them. Germline V gene data show CDR1 as MNHNY and CDR2 as SVGAGI (reference sequence). Study-wide results and caveats: Blood alone was sampled, and tissue repertoires likely differ. Clonotypes shared by all four donors outscored non-shared clonotypes in generation probability.

Concerning this clone itself: As yet, its antigen is unknown.

Clones were sequenced by immunoSEQ multiplex PCR, and TCRdb holds only the in-frame ones, with some missing. The sample carries around 1.9 million clones, over 85% recorded once. Cells designated naive CD8 were CD45RO-negative and were positively selected for CCR7, with terminally differentiated effector memory CD45RA+ cells excluded. Donors were healthy HIV-negative adults without recently reported acute infections or vaccinations. Donors comprised only Caucasian adults living in Nashville, Tennessee. The receptor's source is a young man in good health. Some clones in this sample may be carry-over from other donors' samples. This chain joins TRBV6-6 and TRBJ1-2, with D possibly matching TRBD1 (5 bases). Sequenced sample: naive CD8+ T cells from PBMCs. This CDR3 reads CASSPPWDGENGYTF. CDR3 bases: TGTGCCAGCAGCCCCCCCTGGGACGGGGAAAATGGCTACACCTTC.